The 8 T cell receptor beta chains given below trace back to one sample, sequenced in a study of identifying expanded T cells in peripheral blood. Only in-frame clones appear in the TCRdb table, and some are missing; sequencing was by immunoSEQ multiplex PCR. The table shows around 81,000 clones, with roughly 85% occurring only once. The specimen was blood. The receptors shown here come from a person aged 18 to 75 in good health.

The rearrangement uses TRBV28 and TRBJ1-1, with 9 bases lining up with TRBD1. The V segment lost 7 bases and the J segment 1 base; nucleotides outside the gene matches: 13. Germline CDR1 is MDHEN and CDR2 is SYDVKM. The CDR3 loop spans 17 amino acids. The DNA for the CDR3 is TGTGCCAGCAACATTCAGACAGGGGGTAGTAAGAACACTGAAGCTTTCTTT. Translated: CASNIQTGGSKNTEAFF.

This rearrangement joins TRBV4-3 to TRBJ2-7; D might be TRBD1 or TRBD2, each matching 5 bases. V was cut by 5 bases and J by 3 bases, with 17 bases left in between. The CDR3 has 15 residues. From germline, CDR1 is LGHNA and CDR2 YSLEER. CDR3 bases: TGCGCCAGCAGCTTCGGGGCGGCAGAGTTCTACGAGCAGTACTTC. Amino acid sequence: CASSFGAAEFYEQYF.

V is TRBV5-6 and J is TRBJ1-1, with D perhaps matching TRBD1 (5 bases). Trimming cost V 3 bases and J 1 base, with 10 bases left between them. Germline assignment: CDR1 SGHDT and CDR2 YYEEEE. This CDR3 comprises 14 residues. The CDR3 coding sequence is TGTGCCAGCAGCTCAACGGACACGAACACTGAAGCTTTCTTT. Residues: CASSSTDTNTEAFF. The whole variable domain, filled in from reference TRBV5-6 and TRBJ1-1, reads DAGVTQSPTHLIKTRGQQVTLRCSPKSGHDTVSWYQQALGQGPQFIFQYYEEEERQRGNFPDRFSGHQFPNYSSELNVNALLLGDSALYLCASSSTDTNTEAFFGQGTRLTVV.

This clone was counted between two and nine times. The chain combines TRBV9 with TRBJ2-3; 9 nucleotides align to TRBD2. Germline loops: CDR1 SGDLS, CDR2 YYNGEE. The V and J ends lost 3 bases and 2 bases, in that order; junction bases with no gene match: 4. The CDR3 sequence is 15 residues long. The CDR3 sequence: CASSESGGPTDTQYF. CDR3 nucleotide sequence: TGTGCCAGCAGCGAAAGCGGGGGGCCCACAGATACGCAGTATTTT.

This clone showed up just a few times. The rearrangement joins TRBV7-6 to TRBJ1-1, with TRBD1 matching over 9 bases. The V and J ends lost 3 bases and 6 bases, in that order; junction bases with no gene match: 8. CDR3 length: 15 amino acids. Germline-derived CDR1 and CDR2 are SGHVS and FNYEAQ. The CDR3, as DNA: TGTGCCAGCAGCTTCGCGACAGGGGGAGGACCTGAAGCTTTCTTT. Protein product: CASSFATGGGPEAFF.

In DNA form, the CDR3 reads TGTGCCAGCAGCCCAGGGACAGTTCTCTACGAGCAGTACTTC. Translating gives CASSPGTVLYEQYF. The gene calls are TRBV28 and TRBJ2-7; TRBD1 agrees at 7 bases. The CDR3 consists of 14 residues. Germline-derived CDR1 and CDR2 are MDHEN and SYDVKM. Trimming at V came to 6 bases and at J to 3 bases, leaving 8 bases not matched to a gene.

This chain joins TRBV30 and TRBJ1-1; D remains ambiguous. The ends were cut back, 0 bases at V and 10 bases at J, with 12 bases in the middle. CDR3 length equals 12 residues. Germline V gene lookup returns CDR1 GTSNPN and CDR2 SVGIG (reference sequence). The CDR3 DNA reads TGTGCCTGGAGTGTCTTCCCTCCCGGAGCTTTCTTT. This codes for CAWSVFPPGAFF.

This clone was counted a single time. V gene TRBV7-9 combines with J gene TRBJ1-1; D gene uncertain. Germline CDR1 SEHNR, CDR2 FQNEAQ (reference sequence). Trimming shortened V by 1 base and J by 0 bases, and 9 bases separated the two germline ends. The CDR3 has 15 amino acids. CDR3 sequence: CASSLGPSMNTEAFF. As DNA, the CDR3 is TGTGCCAGCAGCTTAGGGCCGTCAATGAACACTGAAGCTTTCTTT.